These 10 T cell receptor beta chains came from one sample sequenced in a study of radiation and T cells in renal cell carcinoma. Data came from immunoSEQ multiplex PCR; TCRdb stores just in-frame clones and leaves some out. The sample holds roughly 130,000 clones, about 88% seen once. Indicated time point: baseline pretreatment blood. Treatment indicated: 15 Gy SBRT to primary tumor, nephrectomy 4 weeks later. Specimen: blood, collected from a patient whose treatment included radiotherapy and nephrectomy. The receptors shown here come from a woman aged 45-65 years with renal cell carcinoma.

This clone was picked up a small number of times. The chain has TRBV5-1 and TRBJ1-1; D gene ambiguous. Germline loops: CDR1 SGHRS, CDR2 YFSETQ. This CDR3 comprises 12 residues. Trimming shortened V by 0 bases and J by 8 bases, and 8 bases separated the two germline ends. CDR3 sequence: CASSLGPTEAFF. In DNA form, the CDR3 reads TGCGCCAGCAGCTTGGGACCAACCGAAGCTTTCTTT.

With respect to this clone: In the same sample, other DNA sequences code for this CDR3. The chain employs TRBV29-1 and TRBJ2-3, with D unclear. Germline V gene data show CDR1 as SQVTM and CDR2 as ANQGSEA. This CDR3 has 12 amino acids. V gave up 1 base and J gave up 6 bases, with 8 bases separating them. CDR3 nucleotides: TGCAGCGTTGAAGTGGGTGCCGATACGCAGTATTTT. It is translated as CSVEVGADTQYF.

This rearrangement joins TRBV9 to TRBJ2-1; D possibly corresponds to TRBD2 (6 bases). The V end lost 7 bases, the J end lost 7 bases, and 21 bases lay between the germline ends. Germline loops: CDR1 SGDLS, CDR2 YYNGEE. The CDR3 has 15 amino acids. Written as DNA, the CDR3 is TGTGCCAGCTCCTTGGGGTGGGAGGCGTATAATGAGCAGTTCTTC. Encoded protein: CASSLGWEAYNEQFF.

In the case of this clone: Sequence at one end of the junction differs from germline and may be a read error. V usage is TRBV7-7 and J usage is TRBJ2-1; 10 nucleotides match TRBD2. Germline V CDR1 and CDR2: SSHAT, FNYEAQ (reference sequence). The CDR3 has 15 amino acids. The CDR3 DNA follows: TGTGCTAGCAGCTCGGAGCGGGGGGGCCTTGATGAGCAGTTCTTC. Its protein is CASSSERGGLDEQFF.

The chain combines TRBV29-1 with TRBJ2-1; D perhaps matches TRBD2 (7 bases). This CDR3 comprises 12 residues. V lost 7 bases and J lost 5, with 12 bases in between. Germline CDR1 and CDR2: SQVTM and ANQGSEA. The CDR3 DNA reads as TGCAGCGGGGGAGGGGGTAACAATGAGCAGTTCTTC. Translated: CSGGGGNNEQFF.

The J gene is TRBJ2-1, the V gene TRBV5-4; the match to TRBD2 covers 10 bases. V was pared by 4 bases and J by 3 bases, with 4 bases of the junction left unmatched. Germline V lookup: CDR1 SGHNT, CDR2 YYREEE (reference sequence). The CDR3 totals 15 residues. The CDR3 DNA reads TGTGCCAGCAGCCAGCGGGGGGGACACTACAATGAGCAGTTCTTC. Protein sequence: CASSQRGGHYNEQFF.

This clone was counted between two and nine times. The V call is TRBV7-3, the J call TRBJ2-7; D is unresolved. V was pared by 2 bases and J by 3 bases, with 8 bases between. There are 13 residues in the CDR3. Germline V lookup: CDR1 SGHTA, CDR2 FQGTGA. The chain's CDR3 is CASSLDMNYEQYF. CDR3 DNA: TGTGCCAGCAGCTTAGACATGAACTACGAGCAGTACTTC.

The V and J genes are TRBV7-6 and TRBJ2-3; D is uncertain. Germline values: CDR1 SGHVS, CDR2 FNYEAQ. V was clipped by 5 bases and J by 0 bases, with 18 bases between them. The CDR3 is made up of 17 amino acids. CDR3 nucleotide sequence: TGTGCCAGCAGCCGCTCCAACAACCCGACTAGCACAGATACGCAGTATTTT. The encoded protein is CASSRSNNPTSTDTQYF.

The gene calls are TRBV7-3 and TRBJ2-1; perhaps TRBD2 as D (6 bases). Per germline, CDR1 SGHTA and CDR2 FQGTGA. Deletions cut 1 base from V and 4 bases from J, with 14 bases between. The CDR3 is made up of 16 amino acids. CDR3: CASSLISGGAYNEQFF. In DNA form, the CDR3 reads TGTGCCAGCAGCTTAATCTCAGGCGGGGCTTACAATGAGCAGTTCTTC.

CDR3 residues: CASSTRDNYEQYF. The DNA of the CDR3 is TGCGCCAGCAGCACCCGGGACAATTACGAGCAGTACTTC. The rearrangement links TRBV5-1 to TRBJ2-7; D may be TRBD1 (6 bases). The germline gives CDR1 SGHRS, CDR2 YFSETQ. Trimming removed 4 bases at V and 4 bases at J, with 12 bases between. The CDR3 contains 13 residues.